This record looks at one T cell receptor beta chain sequence and its context. The antigen is not known. The sample originates from a study of identical twins. Findings and caveats of the study: Abundant beta clonotypes from cord blood had fewer insertions, unlike memory repertoires, which showed none. Those out-of-frame alpha sequences shared by twins showed an excess of low generation probability. There is a chance that invariant MAIT and iNKT cells partially muddied zero-insertion analyses.

MiXCR, applied by TCRdb to the 5' RACE reads, yields one record per CDR3 protein. This table has some 1,700,000 distinct CDR3 sequences, more than 30% appearing once. Material for sequencing was cord blood. The sequence came from a newborn girl in good health.

In DNA form, the CDR3 reads TGTGCCAGCAGCTTAGCGGGGACACTGTTCTCCTACGAGCAGTACTTC. It translates to CASSLAGTLFSYEQYF. J is TRBJ2-7 and V is TRBV11-2, with D perhaps TRBD1 (6 bases). Trimming left V 1 base short and J 0 bases short, with 13 bases between. There are 16 residues in the CDR3. Germline V gene sequence: CDR1 SGHAT, CDR2 FQNNGV.